A single sample gave rise to the 32 T cell receptor beta chains below, sequenced in a study of shared clonotypes between healthy human individuals. Naive CD8 cells, CD45RO-negative and positively selected for CCR7, excluded terminally differentiated effector memory CD45RA+ cells. Generated by immunoSEQ multiplex PCR, the TCRdb table keeps only in-frame clones and is missing some. The sample has hundreds of thousands of clones, around 92% seen once; the top ten hold under 30%. Sequenced material: naive CD8+ T cells sorted from blood. The receptors originated from a man in his thirties or forties in good health.

This chain links TRBV7-9 with TRBJ1-4, with 7 bases aligning to TRBD1. V shed 4 bases, J shed 7 bases, and the junction held 9 bases outside the gene matches. Looked up from germline, CDR1 is SEHNR and CDR2 is FQNEAQ (reference sequence). CDR3 length: 15 amino acids. The CDR3 protein is CASSSKQGRREKLFF. Here the CDR3 DNA reads TGTGCCAGCAGCTCAAAACAGGGGAGACGTGAAAAACTGTTTTTT.

The chain couples TRBV27 to TRBJ2-7; D not resolved. The CDR3 covers 13 residues. Germline CDR1 MNHEY, CDR2 SMNVEV (reference sequence). The V end was cut by 3 bases, the J end by 3 bases, with 9 bases between. The DNA for the CDR3 is TGTGCCAGCAGTTTTGGTAAAGGCTACGAGCAGTACTTC. It codes for CASSFGKGYEQYF.

The rearrangement uses TRBV7-9 and TRBJ1-1; D uncertain. This CDR3 has 15 residues. From germline, CDR1 is SEHNR and CDR2 FQNEAQ (reference sequence). V shed 3 bases and J shed 1 base, with 12 bases lying between them. The CDR3 DNA follows: TGTGCCAGCAGCTTGTTCCGGACGGCGAACACTGAAGCTTTCTTT. This sequence encodes CASSLFRTANTEAFF.

The chain joins TRBV4-1 to TRBJ2-7; D might be TRBD2 (6 bases). CDR3 length: 13 residues. V lost 4 bases and J lost 6, with 13 bases in between. Germline-derived CDR1 and CDR2 are MGHRA and YSYEKL. The CDR3 DNA is TGCGCCAGCAGCCGGGGAGGAAAACGCGAGCAGTACTTC. It codes for CASSRGGKREQYF.

This clone was detected once. The chain links TRBV27 to TRBJ2-6; D remains unclear. CDR3 size: 15 residues. The germline gives CDR1 MNHEY, CDR2 SMNVEV (reference sequence). V was shortened by 5 bases and J by 1 base, with 9 bases between the two germline ends. The CDR3 coding sequence is TGTGCCAGCAGTACCGCGTTGTCTGGGGCCAACGTCCTGACTTTC. Its translation: CASSTALSGANVLTF. Full variable domain (remainder filled in from reference TRBV27 and TRBJ2-6): EAQVTQNPRYLITVTGKKLTVTCSQNMNHEYMSWYRQDPGLGLRQIYYSMNVEVTDKGDVPEGYKVSRKEKRNFPLILESPSPNQTSLYFCASSTALSGANVLTFGAGSRLTVL.

The rearrangement uses TRBV29-1 and TRBJ2-3, with TRBD2 matching over 8 bases. The CDR3 loop spans 15 amino acids. In germline, CDR1 is SQVTM, CDR2 ANQGSEA. With 3 bases clipped from V and 3 bases from J, the junction kept 8 bases outside the gene matches. The CDR3 region has the DNA TGCAGCGTTGACTATGGCGGGGGGAGGACAGATACGCAGTATTTT. It yields the protein CSVDYGGGRTDTQYF.

The chain recombines TRBV29-1 with TRBJ2-1; no clear D gene. Germline CDR1 is SQVTM and CDR2 is ANQGSEA. V dropped 7 bases and J dropped 5 bases, with 15 bases sitting between them. The CDR3 has 13 residues. The DNA of the CDR3 is TGCAGCGGCTCAGACTGGAGCGACAATGAGCAGTTCTTC. Protein sequence: CSGSDWSDNEQFF.

The DNA for the CDR3 is TGCAGCGTTGTAAGGGGATGGGGAGAGACCCAGTACTTC. Encoded protein: CSVVRGWGETQYF. The chain is built from TRBV29-1 and TRBJ2-5; a weak D match, TRBD1 (5 bases). V was trimmed by 4 bases and J by 4 bases, leaving 13 bases between them. The CDR3 loop spans 13 amino acids. CDR1 is SQVTM and CDR2 is ANQGSEA in the germline V gene. The full variable domain, completed using reference TRBV29-1 and TRBJ2-5, is SAVISQKPSRDICQRGTSLTIQCQVDSQVTMMFWYRQQPGQSLTLIATANQGSEATYESGFVIDKFPISRPNLTFSTLTVSNMSPEDSSIYLCSVVRGWGETQYFGPGTRLLVL.

V usage is TRBV5-4 and J usage is TRBJ1-4, with unresolved D. With 4 bases removed from V and 8 bases from J, the gap between germline ends came to 15 bases. Germline CDR1 reads SGHNT; CDR2 reads YYREEE (reference sequence). The length of the CDR3 is 14 residues. The CDR3 DNA reads as TGTGCCAGCAGCCCTAGCTCCGGGGTGGAAAAACTGTTTTTT. It yields the protein CASSPSSGVEKLFF.

The chain combines TRBV7-2 with TRBJ2-7; 11 bases map to TRBD2. CDR3 length: 15 residues. The ends lost 4 bases at V and 1 base at J; junction bases unmatched: 3. Per the germline V gene, CDR1 is SGHTA and CDR2 is FQGNSA. The CDR3 is CASSSTSGTSYEQYF. In nucleotides, the CDR3 is TGTGCCAGCAGCTCGACTAGCGGGACTTCCTACGAGCAGTACTTC.

This chain connects TRBV27 to TRBJ2-5; D not resolved. V lost 1 base, J lost 1 base, and 13 bases lay in between. The CDR3 runs 16 residues. Germline CDR1 and CDR2: MNHEY and SMNVEV (reference sequence). The CDR3 DNA reads as TGTGCCAGCAGTTTATTCCGCCCAGGCGGCCAAGAGACCCAGTACTTC. This gives the protein CASSLFRPGGQETQYF.

V and J are TRBV5-4 and TRBJ2-7; 9 bases fit TRBD2. CDR1 is SGHNT, CDR2 YYREEE, per germline (reference sequence). CDR3 length: 15 residues. The ends lost 4 bases at V and 4 bases at J; junction bases unmatched: 9. Here the CDR3 DNA reads TGTGCCAGCAGCCTCCGCGGGAGGGCCCGTTACGAGCAGTACTTC. Amino acids: CASSLRGRARYEQYF. Complete variable domain (other parts from reference TRBV5-4 and TRBJ2-7): ETGVTQSPTHLIKTRGQQVTLRCSSQSGHNTVSWYQQALGQGPQFIFQYYREEENGRGNFPPRFSGLQFPNYSSELNVNALELDDSALYLCASSLRGRARYEQYFGPGTRLTVT.

A note on this clone: Other DNA sequences of this sample code for an identical CDR3. The rearrangement joins TRBV28 to TRBJ2-7; no reliable D call. Trimming shortened V by 5 bases and J by 3 bases, and 5 bases separated the two germline ends. This CDR3 contains 11 residues. Germline assignment: CDR1 MDHEN and CDR2 SYDVKM. CDR3 protein: CASSHSYEQYF. The CDR3 coding sequence is TGTGCCAGCAGTCATAGCTACGAGCAGTACTTC. Drawing the rest from reference TRBV28 and TRBJ2-7, the complete variable domain is DVKVTQSSRYLVKRTGEKVFLECVQDMDHENMFWYRQDPGLGLRLIYFSYDVKMKEKGDIPEGYSVSREKKERFSLILESASTNQTSMYLCASSHSYEQYFGPGTRLTVT.

The chain combines TRBV29-1 with TRBJ1-1; TRBD1 might be the D (5 bases). The CDR3 is 11 amino acids. Germline V gene lookup returns CDR1 SQVTM and CDR2 ANQGSEA. CDR3 bases: TGCAGTGCCCAGGGATACACTGAAGCTTTCTTT. It yields the protein CSAQGYTEAFF.

The chain carries TRBV28 and TRBJ2-1, with 7 bases matching TRBD2. This CDR3 has 15 amino acids. J was trimmed by 0 bases and V by 3 bases; bases with no gene match: 2. Germline CDR1 and CDR2: MDHEN and SYDVKM. The CDR3 here is CASSFLAVSYNEQFF. As DNA, the CDR3 is TGTGCCAGCAGTTTTCTAGCGGTCTCCTACAATGAGCAGTTCTTC. The variable domain in full, with the rest retrieved from reference TRBV28 and TRBJ2-1, is DVKVTQSSRYLVKRTGEKVFLECVQDMDHENMFWYRQDPGLGLRLIYFSYDVKMKEKGDIPEGYSVSREKKERFSLILESASTNQTSMYLCASSFLAVSYNEQFFGPGTRLTVL.

The count of this clone is one. Other DNA sequences of this sample code for an identical CDR3. V is TRBV27 and J is TRBJ2-3; unclear D gene. V lost 2 bases to trimming and J lost 0 bases, with 9 bases between them. This CDR3 has 15 residues. The germline CDR1 and CDR2 sequences are MNHEY and SMNVEV (reference sequence). This chain's CDR3 is CASSLGALSTDTQYF. The CDR3 DNA reads TGTGCCAGCAGTTTAGGAGCCCTGAGCACAGATACGCAGTATTTT.

CDR3 in amino acids: CASGFPMARGNEQFF. CDR3 DNA sequence: TGTGCCAGCGGGTTCCCTATGGCGCGGGGGAATGAGCAGTTCTTC. V and J are TRBV7-9 and TRBJ2-1; 7 positions match TRBD2. The CDR3 spans 15 residues. CDR1 and CDR2 (germline): SEHNR, FQNEAQ (reference sequence). J gave up 7 bases and V 8 bases, and 14 bases lay outside the gene matches.

V is TRBV7-9 and J is TRBJ1-2; the D is unclear. V lost 2 bases and J 0 bases, leaving 7 bases between the germline ends. Germline CDR1 SEHNR, CDR2 FQNEAQ (reference sequence). The CDR3 has 14 residues. The CDR3: CASSLLGPNYGYTF. CDR3 DNA: TGTGCCAGCAGCTTACTAGGACCTAACTATGGCTACACCTTC.

The chain has TRBV27 and TRBJ2-1; D is perhaps TRBD1 or TRBD2 (5 bases each). The V and J ends lost 11 bases and 7 bases respectively, with 18 bases between them. Germline assignment: CDR1 MNHEY and CDR2 SMNVEV (reference sequence). This CDR3 comprises 13 residues. CDR3 in DNA: TGTGCCGTAATCCACGGGACGGGGAATGAGCAGTTCTTC. Its protein is CAVIHGTGNEQFF.

This chain uses TRBV2 with TRBJ2-7; perhaps TRBD2 as D (6 bases). In germline, CDR1 is SNHLY, CDR2 FYNNEI. V was trimmed by 4 bases and J by 0 bases, leaving 10 bases between them. The length of the CDR3 is 14 residues. The CDR3 spells CASSGGDGSYEQYF. CDR3 sequence (DNA): TGTGCCAGCAGTGGGGGGGACGGCTCCTACGAGCAGTACTTC.

V and J are TRBV29-1 and TRBJ2-7; tentative D call: TRBD2 (5 bases). V was pared by 4 bases and J by 2 bases, with 18 bases between. Germline CDR1 SQVTM, CDR2 ANQGSEA. The CDR3 is 15 amino acids. The CDR3 sequence: CSVVVAGTLTYEQYF. CDR3 in DNA: TGCAGCGTTGTCGTGGCGGGCACACTGACCTACGAGCAGTACTTC.

The rearrangement links TRBV19 to TRBJ1-3; the D is unclear. The CDR3 sequence is 19 residues long. V was clipped by 0 bases and J by 2 bases, with 20 bases between them. The germline gives CDR1 LNHDA, CDR2 SQIVND (reference sequence). The DNA for the CDR3 is TGTGCCAGTAGTATAGAAGCAGGTACCATGGCCGCGACTGGAAACACCATATATTTT. It encodes CASSIEAGTMAATGNTIYF.

This clone came up once. This chain connects TRBV4-3 to TRBJ2-7, with 8 bases identical to TRBD2. Trimming at V came to 0 bases and at J to 1 base, leaving 8 bases not matched to a gene. Germline V gives CDR1 LGHNA, CDR2 YSLEER. The CDR3 has 17 residues. The CDR3 sequence: CASSQDERGRTSYEQYF. CDR3 bases: TGCGCCAGCAGCCAAGATGAGCGGGGGCGGACATCCTACGAGCAGTACTTC.

A single count supports this clone. The chain has TRBV19 and TRBJ1-3; TRBD1 aligns across 9 bases. This CDR3 comprises 15 residues. V was pared by 5 bases and J by 2 bases, with 4 bases of the junction left unmatched. Germline CDR1 LNHDA, CDR2 SQIVND (reference sequence). CDR3 sequence: CASSAWTGAGNTIYF. CDR3 in DNA: TGTGCCAGTAGTGCCTGGACAGGGGCTGGAAACACCATATATTTT.

The rearrangement uses TRBV12-5 and TRBJ2-3, with D hard to call. The CDR3 runs 15 residues. Germline CDR1 is LGHNT and CDR2 is FRNRAP. V dropped 2 bases and J dropped 6 bases, with 15 bases sitting between them. In DNA, the CDR3 is TGTGCTAGTGGTTTGAGAGGTCCACTGGAGGATACGCAGTATTTT. Its translation is CASGLRGPLEDTQYF.

This chain uses TRBV4-1 with TRBJ1-5, with a possible D match to TRBD1 (6 bases). With 0 bases removed from V and 6 bases from J, the gap between germline ends came to 12 bases. The CDR3 length is 15 residues. The germline gives CDR1 MGHRA, CDR2 YSYEKL. The CDR3 sequence is CASSQDRGAGQPQHF. The CDR3, as DNA: TGCGCCAGCAGCCAAGATCGGGGGGCTGGTCAGCCCCAGCATTTT.

The chain recombines TRBV4-1 with TRBJ2-3; no definite D call. CDR1 and CDR2 from the germline V gene are MGHRA and YSYEKL. CDR3 length equals 14 residues. V was clipped by 5 bases and J by 1 base, with 10 bases between them. The CDR3 sequence is CASSYGPGTDTQYF. The CDR3 DNA sequence: TGCGCCAGCAGCTACGGACCGGGCACAGATACGCAGTATTTT.

The chain is built from TRBV6-1 and TRBJ2-1; D not resolved. CDR3 length equals 13 residues. Germline CDR1 MNHNS, CDR2 SASEGT. The germline V and J ends were trimmed by 8 bases and 0 bases, with 8 bases remaining between them. This chain's CDR3 is CASLRTSYNEQFF. The CDR3 nucleotides read TGTGCCAGCTTGCGGACCTCCTACAATGAGCAGTTCTTC.

The V call is TRBV7-8, the J call TRBJ2-1; D call uncertain. The CDR3 is 16 amino acids. Germline-derived CDR1 and CDR2 are SGHVS and FQNEAQ. Trimming cost V 1 base and J 0 bases, with 10 bases left between them. The CDR3 DNA follows: TGTGCCAGCAGCTTAGAACAAGTAAGCTCCTACAATGAGCAGTTCTTC. Encoded protein: CASSLEQVSSYNEQFF.

As to this clone: Other DNA sequences of this sample code for an identical CDR3. The chain joins TRBV28 to TRBJ2-3; D gene uncertain. Germline V gene lookup returns CDR1 MDHEN and CDR2 SYDVKM. Trimming took off 6 bases at V and 0 bases at J, with 13 bases between the two ends. CDR3 length: 15 amino acids. CDR3 nucleotide sequence: TGTGCCAGCAGCCCAGGAGCTTCTAGCACAGATACGCAGTATTTT. Translated, it gives CASSPGASSTDTQYF.

V gene TRBV28 combines with J gene TRBJ1-4; no reliable D call. This CDR3 comprises 16 residues. The ends were cut back, 4 bases at V and 0 bases at J, with 12 bases in the middle. Germline V lookup: CDR1 MDHEN, CDR2 SYDVKM. As DNA, the CDR3 is TGTGCCAGCAGTTCTAGTAGGGTTGCAACTAATGAAAAACTGTTTTTT. As protein: CASSSSRVATNEKLFF.

Concerning this clone: Compared with germline, one end of the junction differs, possibly owing to a read error. The V and J genes are TRBV7-7 and TRBJ2-1; 8 nucleotides line up with TRBD2. Germline lookup yields CDR1 SSHAT and CDR2 FNYEAQ (reference sequence). CDR3 length: 18 residues. The chain's CDR3 is CASSLRGGSGASYNEQFF. DNA of the CDR3: TGTGCTAGCAGCTTAAGAGGGGGTAGCGGGGCCTCCTACAATGAGCAGTTCTTC.